This TCR beta chain appears in the sequencing data of a study of T cells after yellow fever vaccination. Study-wide background: Preparation of fractions with low cell numbers was performed using SMART-Seq v4 Ultra Low Input.

This CDR3 is built from 13 residues. Germline CDR1 KGHSH, CDR2 LQKENI. Trimming removed 5 bases from V and 8 bases from J, with 12 bases in between. Study-level results: A small proportion of clonotypes was detected in both the CD4 and CD8 compartments. The booster saw the reappearance of most primary-vaccination clones (approximately 97% CD4, 88% CD8).

As to this clonotype: The antigen is unknown.

Template switching with 5'RACE generated the TCR cDNA and added a universal primer site and UMIs. TCRdb recomputed calls from the 5' RACE reads with MiXCR, one row per CDR3 protein. The sample holds some 350,000 distinct CDR3 sequences, 3.5% to 4.5% seen once. The clonotype was recovered from a man aged 18 to 30 who received the YFV17D yellow fever vaccine. The V gene is TRBV18, the J gene TRBJ1-4, with D unresolved. The input for sequencing was PBMCs, taken 5 days after the yellow fever booster vaccination. For the CDR3, the DNA is TGTGCCAGCTCAACTCGGGCCGTCGAAAAACTGTTTTTT. The encoded protein is CASSTRAVEKLFF.